The 27 T cell receptor beta chains below all came from one sample that was sequenced in a study of CD8 T cells in Susac syndrome. An input of 0.5 to 1 ug of RNA was subjected to reverse transcription using random hexamers. TCRdb reprocessed the immunoSEQ multiplex PCR reads via MiXCR and lists one record per CDR3 protein. Of some 170,000 distinct CDR3 sequences listed, about 95% are singletons. The sequencing sample was made of CD4+ T cells from PBMCs. Every receptor here comes from a human donor in good health.

The rearrangement joins TRBV7-2 to TRBJ1-5; D might be TRBD1 (5 bases). The germline V gene encodes CDR1 SGHTA and CDR2 FQGNSA. The V end was cut by 1 base, the J end by 7 bases, with 11 bases between. There are 14 residues in the CDR3. The CDR3 DNA sequence: TGTGCCAGCAGCTTAGTGTGGGGCGGGCAGCCCCAGCATTTT. Its protein is CASSLVWGGQPQHF.

This clonotype appeared a single time. The chain couples TRBV3-1 to TRBJ2-2; D is unclear. Between the trimmed V and J ends, which lost 3 bases and 9 bases, there was a span of 8 bases. The CDR3 has 12 residues. Germline loops: CDR1 LGHDT, CDR2 YNNKEL (reference sequence). Here the CDR3 reads CASSQLDRELFF. As DNA, the CDR3 is TGTGCCAGCAGCCAGCTAGACCGGGAGCTGTTTTTT.

The count of this clonotype is one. CDR3 sequence: CSVAGETQYF. The CDR3 DNA is TGCAGCGTTGCCGGGGAGACCCAGTACTTC. The chain recombines TRBV29-1 with TRBJ2-5; no firm D call. V dropped 4 bases and J dropped 5 bases, with 5 bases sitting between them. Germline lookup yields CDR1 SQVTM and CDR2 ANQGSEA. CDR3 length: 10 residues.

The rearrangement joins TRBV12-3 or TRBV12-4 to TRBJ2-7, with a possible D match to TRBD1 (6 bases). V dropped 2 bases and J dropped 3 bases, with 11 bases sitting between them. The CDR3 is 14 amino acids. CDR3 coding DNA: TGTGCCAGCAGTTTACCTTCGGACAGCTACGAGCAGTACTTC. Translating it yields CASSLPSDSYEQYF.

The chain links TRBV29-1 to TRBJ2-1, with D unresolved. Germline CDR1 SQVTM, CDR2 ANQGSEA. The CDR3 covers 15 residues. V was cut by 4 bases and J by 2 bases, with 15 bases left in between. The CDR3 loop reads CSVVWWSGPYNEQFF. The CDR3, as DNA: TGCAGCGTTGTATGGTGGAGTGGTCCCTACAATGAGCAGTTCTTC.

The CDR3 loop reads CASSIADGSSYEQYF. The CDR3 DNA reads TGTGCCAGTAGTATCGCGGACGGGAGCTCCTACGAGCAGTACTTC. The chain employs TRBV19 and TRBJ2-7, with D perhaps TRBD2 (6 bases). Per germline, CDR1 LNHDA and CDR2 SQIVND (reference sequence). CDR3 length equals 15 residues. Between the trimmed V and J ends, which lost 3 bases and 0 bases, there was a span of 12 bases.

CDR3 sequence (DNA): TGTGCCAGCAGTTACTCAATAGTAGCGGGAGTTGCCGGGGAGCTGTTTTTT. Its translation is CASSYSIVAGVAGELFF. The chain links TRBV6-5 to TRBJ2-2; 9 nucleotides match TRBD2. Germline lookup yields CDR1 MNHEY and CDR2 SVGAGI. J gave up 6 bases and V 0 bases, and 8 bases lay outside the gene matches. The CDR3 runs to 17 residues.

The chain joins TRBV7-2 to TRBJ1-1; D ambiguous. The germline V gene has CDR1 SGHTA and CDR2 FQGNSA. The CDR3 length is 13 residues. Trimming cost V 3 bases and J 2 bases, with 7 bases left between them. In DNA, the CDR3 is TGTGCCAGCAGCTTTCGGGGTAACACTGAAGCTTTCTTT. It yields the protein CASSFRGNTEAFF.

The chain couples TRBV2 to TRBJ2-5; no firm D call. V lost 7 bases and J lost 3, with 6 bases in between. The germline V gene encodes CDR1 SNHLY and CDR2 FYNNEI. The CDR3 is 11 residues long. CDR3 sequence: CASTLEETQYF. DNA for the CDR3: TGTGCCAGCACATTGGAAGAGACCCAGTACTTC. The variable domain in full, completed from reference TRBV2 and TRBJ2-5, reads EPEVTQTPSHQVTQMGQEVILRCVPISNHLYFYWYRQILGQKVEFLVSFYNNEISEKSEIFDDQFSVERPDGSNFTLKIRSTKLEDSAMYFCASTLEETQYFGPGTRLLVL.

The chain employs TRBV11-2 and TRBJ1-3, with a tentative D call TRBD1 (6 bases). The CDR3 covers 11 residues. The germline V gene encodes CDR1 SGHAT and CDR2 FQNNGV. V lost 5 bases and J 7 bases, leaving 6 bases between the germline ends. The CDR3 is CASSQGNTIYF. The CDR3, as DNA: TGTGCCAGCAGCCAGGGGAACACCATATATTTT.

V usage is TRBV19 and J usage is TRBJ1-5; 7 bases map to TRBD1. This CDR3 spans 14 amino acids. Trimming removed 7 bases from V and 6 bases from J; junction bases left unmatched: 9. Per the germline V gene, CDR1 is LNHDA and CDR2 is SQIVND (reference sequence). CDR3 bases: TGTGCCAGTACCCAGGGGGATCACCGTCAGCCCCAGCATTTT. As protein: CASTQGDHRQPQHF. The whole variable domain, remainder taken from reference TRBV19 and TRBJ1-5, is DGGITQSPKYLFRKEGQNVTLSCEQNLNHDAMYWYRQDPGQGLRLIYYSQIVNDFQKGDIAEGYSVSREKKESFPLTVTSAQKNPTAFYLCASTQGDHRQPQHFGDGTRLSIL.

J is TRBJ2-4 and V is TRBV30; D uncertain. This CDR3 region has 14 residues. The V gene's germline CDR1 is GTSNPN and CDR2 SVGIG (reference sequence). The V end lost 3 bases, the J end lost 9 bases, and 18 bases lay between the germline ends. The CDR3 DNA sequence: TGTGCCTGGAGGATTCAAGCCCTTCTGGGCATTCAGTACTTC. Its translation: CAWRIQALLGIQYF.

This clonotype was seen just once. The chain links TRBV3-1 to TRBJ2-5, with unresolved D. Germline CDR1 and CDR2: LGHDT and YNNKEL (reference sequence). Trimming pared 0 bases from V and 7 bases from J, leaving 15 bases between. The CDR3 length is 15 residues. CDR3 in amino acids: CASSQDPMAPRTQYF. The CDR3 nucleotides read TGTGCCAGCAGCCAAGATCCGATGGCTCCCCGGACCCAGTACTTC.

The chain recombines TRBV29-1 with TRBJ2-3; 12 bases are a match to TRBD2. The CDR3 runs to 14 residues. V shed 4 bases, J shed 8 bases, and the junction held 7 bases outside the gene matches. Germline V gene data show CDR1 as SQVTM and CDR2 as ANQGSEA. The CDR3 nucleotides are TGCAGCGTTGTAGAGACTAGCGGGAGAGGTACGCAGTATTTT. Encoded protein: CSVVETSGRGTQYF.

CDR3 DNA: TGTGCCAGCAGTGAAGCTGGACACAAAGAAAAACTGTTTTTT. This codes for CASSEAGHKEKLFF. The chain employs TRBV2 and TRBJ1-4; D possibly corresponds to TRBD1 (5 bases). V lost 0 bases to trimming and J lost 8 bases, with 10 bases between them. Germline V CDR1 and CDR2: SNHLY, FYNNEI. This CDR3 region has 14 residues.

The chain joins TRBV29-1 to TRBJ2-1; no reliable D call. V lost 4 bases to trimming and J lost 9 bases, with 4 bases between them. The germline V gene encodes CDR1 SQVTM and CDR2 ANQGSEA. CDR3 length: 9 residues. The chain's CDR3 is CSVGSEQFF. The CDR3 DNA reads TGCAGCGTTGGGAGTGAGCAGTTCTTC.

With respect to this clonotype: The junction differs from germline at one of its ends, possibly a read error. V is TRBV14 and J is TRBJ2-7; D not certain. This CDR3 has 11 amino acids. The germline CDR1 and CDR2 sequences are SGHDN and FVKESK. The CDR3 sequence: CASSQGPSWAF. The CDR3 DNA reads as TGTGCCAGCAGCCAAGGTCCCAGTTGGGCGTTC.

This chain uses TRBV3-1 with TRBJ1-2, with D tentatively TRBD1 (6 bases). V was shortened by 3 bases and J by 4 bases, with 9 bases between the two germline ends. This CDR3 contains 13 residues. Per germline, CDR1 LGHDT and CDR2 YNNKEL (reference sequence). Here the CDR3 reads CASSHRDTYGYTF. CDR3 nucleotides: TGTGCCAGCAGCCACAGGGACACCTATGGCTACACCTTC.

The chain carries TRBV28 and TRBJ1-2; perhaps TRBD1 as D (6 bases). Looked up from germline, CDR1 is MDHEN and CDR2 is SYDVKM. The CDR3 covers 13 residues. With 6 bases removed from V and 2 bases from J, the gap between germline ends came to 10 bases. The CDR3 DNA sequence: TGTGCCAGCAGATCCGGGACAAACTATGGCTACACCTTC. Translated: CASRSGTNYGYTF.

The genes are TRBV20-1 and TRBJ2-5; 11 bases match TRBD2. Germline lookup yields CDR1 DFQATT and CDR2 SNEGSKA (reference sequence). Trimming at V came to 6 bases and at J to 7 bases, leaving 10 bases not matched to a gene. The CDR3 has 14 amino acids. The CDR3 sequence: CSADTSGRMGTQYF. DNA of the CDR3: TGCAGTGCAGACACTAGCGGGAGAATGGGGACCCAGTACTTC.

The rearrangement links TRBV24-1 to TRBJ2-7, with 11 bases aligning to TRBD2. Trimming removed 2 bases from V and 4 bases from J; junction bases left unmatched: 3. Germline loops: CDR1 KGHDR, CDR2 SFDVKD. This CDR3 spans 15 amino acids. The CDR3 is CATSDSGTSGYEQYF. CDR3 in DNA: TGTGCCACCAGTGATTCCGGGACTAGCGGATACGAGCAGTACTTC.

V gene TRBV15 combines with J gene TRBJ1-2; TRBD1 is a possible D gene (5 bases). This CDR3 has 17 amino acids. Germline V gene data show CDR1 as LNHNV and CDR2 as YYDKDF (reference sequence). The germline V and J ends were trimmed by 0 bases and 1 base, with 15 bases remaining between them. This chain's CDR3 is CATSRDGARRINYGYTF. For the CDR3, the DNA is TGTGCCACCAGCAGAGACGGGGCCCGCCGGATTAACTATGGCTACACCTTC.

The chain combines TRBV20-1 with TRBJ2-1; TRBD2 matches at 12 bases. In germline, CDR1 is DFQATT, CDR2 SNEGSKA (reference sequence). This CDR3 comprises 16 residues. Germline trimming cut 0 bases from V and 7 bases from J; bases unmatched to any gene: 7. CDR3 protein: CSAREAGLAGPNEQFF. The DNA of the CDR3 is TGCAGTGCTAGAGAAGCGGGACTAGCGGGCCCAAATGAGCAGTTCTTC.

The chain is built from TRBV30 and TRBJ1-5; 8 bases map to TRBD1. This CDR3 is 13 amino acids long. The J segment lost 1 base and the V segment lost 4 bases, leaving 0 bases of the junction unmatched. Germline CDR1 and CDR2: GTSNPN and SVGIG (reference sequence). In DNA form, the CDR3 reads TGTGCCTGGAACAGGGGGAGCAATCAGCCCCAGCATTTT. It translates to CAWNRGSNQPQHF.

This chain links TRBV30 with TRBJ2-3, with TRBD2 matching 7 bases. The CDR3 is 14 residues long. The germline CDR1 and CDR2 sequences are GTSNPN and SVGIG (reference sequence). The trim removed 1 base at V and 1 base at J, leaving 2 bases unmatched. The CDR3 spells CAWSGTRGTDTQYF. CDR3 sequence (DNA): TGTGCCTGGAGTGGGACTAGGGGCACAGATACGCAGTATTTT.

V usage is TRBV20-1 and J usage is TRBJ2-7; no clear D. The V gene's germline CDR1 is DFQATT and CDR2 SNEGSKA (reference sequence). CDR3 size: 12 residues. Deletions cut 2 bases from V and 3 bases from J, with 8 bases between. DNA of the CDR3: TGCAGTGCTAGAAAGGTTAGCTACGAGCAGTACTTC. It is translated as CSARKVSYEQYF.

This clonotype appeared once. The CDR3 DNA sequence: TGTGCCAGCAGTGAACGGCGAACCACTGAAGCTTTCTTT. Its translation is CASSERRTTEAFF. The chain recombines TRBV12-3 or TRBV12-4 with TRBJ1-1; the D is unclear. The germline V and J ends were trimmed by 5 bases and 4 bases, with 11 bases remaining between them. CDR3 length: 13 amino acids.